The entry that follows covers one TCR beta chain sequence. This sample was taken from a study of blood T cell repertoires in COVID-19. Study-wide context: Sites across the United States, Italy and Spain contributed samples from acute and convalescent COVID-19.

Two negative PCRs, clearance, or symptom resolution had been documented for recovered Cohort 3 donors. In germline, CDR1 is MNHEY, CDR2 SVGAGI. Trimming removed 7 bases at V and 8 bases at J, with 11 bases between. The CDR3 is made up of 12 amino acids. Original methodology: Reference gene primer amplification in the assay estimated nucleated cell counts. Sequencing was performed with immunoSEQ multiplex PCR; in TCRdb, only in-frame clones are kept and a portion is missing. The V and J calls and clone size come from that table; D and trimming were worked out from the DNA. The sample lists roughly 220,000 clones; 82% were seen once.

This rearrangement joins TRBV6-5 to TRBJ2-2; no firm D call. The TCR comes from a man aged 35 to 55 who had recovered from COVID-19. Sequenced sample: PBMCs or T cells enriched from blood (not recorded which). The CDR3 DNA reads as TGTGCCAGCACCAGCGAGCGAGGGGAGCTGTTTTTT. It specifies CASTSERGELFF.